This TCR beta chain was identified in a study of blood T cell repertoires in COVID-19. For the study at large: Specimens from acute and convalescent COVID-19 originated in the United States, Italy and Spain. PBMCs, B-cell-depleted T cells, or T cells were the source of the cDNA or gDNA that made up the material.

In the authors' workflow: By means of reference gene primer amplification, nucleated cell counts were estimated. Libraries were prepared by immunoSEQ multiplex PCR; TCRdb keeps only in-frame clonotypes and omits some of them. The V and J calls and clone size are taken from that table; D and trimming were inferred from the DNA. The sample carries about 21,000 clones, over 80% recorded once. This clone is labeled medium-sized. The germline gives CDR1 LGHNA, CDR2 YNFKEQ. CDR3 length: 15 residues. Trimming took 3 bases from V and 1 from J, leaving 12 bases between them. The rearrangement joins TRBV4-2 to TRBJ2-5, with a weak D call TRBD2 (6 bases). Source material: peripheral blood. The sequence was collected from an elderly man with active or convalescent COVID-19. The CDR3 sequence is CASSQEGGAQETQYF. The CDR3 DNA is TGTGCCAGCAGCCAGGAAGGAGGGGCCCAAGAGACCCAGTACTTC.